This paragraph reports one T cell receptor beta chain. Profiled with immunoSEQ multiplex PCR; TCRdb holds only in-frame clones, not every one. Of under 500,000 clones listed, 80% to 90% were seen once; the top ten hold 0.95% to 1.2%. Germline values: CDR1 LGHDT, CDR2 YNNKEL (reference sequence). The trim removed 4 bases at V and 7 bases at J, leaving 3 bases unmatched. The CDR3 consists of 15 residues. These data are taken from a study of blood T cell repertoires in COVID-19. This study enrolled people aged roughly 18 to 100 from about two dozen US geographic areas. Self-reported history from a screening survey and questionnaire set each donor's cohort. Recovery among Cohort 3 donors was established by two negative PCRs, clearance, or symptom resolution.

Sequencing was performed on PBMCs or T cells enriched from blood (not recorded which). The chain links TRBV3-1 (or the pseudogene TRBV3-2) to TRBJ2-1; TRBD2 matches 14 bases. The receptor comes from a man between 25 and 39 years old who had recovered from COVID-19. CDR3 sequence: CASSLGLAGANEQFF. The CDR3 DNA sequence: TGTGCCAGCAGCCTGGGACTAGCGGGAGCGAATGAGCAGTTCTTC.